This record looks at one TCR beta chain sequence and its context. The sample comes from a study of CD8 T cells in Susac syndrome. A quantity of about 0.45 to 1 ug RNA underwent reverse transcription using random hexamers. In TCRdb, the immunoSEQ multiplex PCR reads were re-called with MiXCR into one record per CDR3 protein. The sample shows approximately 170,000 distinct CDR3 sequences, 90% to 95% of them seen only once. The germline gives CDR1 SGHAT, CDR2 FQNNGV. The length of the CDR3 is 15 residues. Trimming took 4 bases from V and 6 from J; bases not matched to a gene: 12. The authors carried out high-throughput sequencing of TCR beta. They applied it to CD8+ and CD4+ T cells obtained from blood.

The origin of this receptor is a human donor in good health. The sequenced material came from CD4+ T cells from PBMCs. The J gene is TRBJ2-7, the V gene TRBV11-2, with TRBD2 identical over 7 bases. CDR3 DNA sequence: TGTGCCAGCAGCTCTTCTAGCGGATGGGGAGGCGAGCAGTACTTC. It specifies CASSSSSGWGGEQYF.